The sequence of this T cell receptor (beta chain) was determined in a study of T cell responses to AZD1222 COVID-19 vaccine. Study in general: Pooled samples include second doses given at about 4 or 12 weeks.

In germline, CDR1 is MNHEY, CDR2 SMNVEV (reference sequence). The CDR3 is made up of 14 amino acids. The germline V and J ends were trimmed by 6 bases and 5 bases, with 14 bases remaining between them. Clones were sequenced by immunoSEQ multiplex PCR, and TCRdb holds only the in-frame ones, with some missing. In the table there are 150,000 to 200,000 clones, roughly 88% of which are singletons. The TCR comes from an adult in good health. The source material was peripheral blood, sampled on day 0 of AZD1222 vaccination. The gene calls are TRBV27 and TRBJ2-1; D gene uncertain. The CDR3 loop is CASRSPGENNEQFF. The DNA for the CDR3 is TGTGCCAGCAGGTCCCCTGGGGAAAACAATGAGCAGTTCTTC.